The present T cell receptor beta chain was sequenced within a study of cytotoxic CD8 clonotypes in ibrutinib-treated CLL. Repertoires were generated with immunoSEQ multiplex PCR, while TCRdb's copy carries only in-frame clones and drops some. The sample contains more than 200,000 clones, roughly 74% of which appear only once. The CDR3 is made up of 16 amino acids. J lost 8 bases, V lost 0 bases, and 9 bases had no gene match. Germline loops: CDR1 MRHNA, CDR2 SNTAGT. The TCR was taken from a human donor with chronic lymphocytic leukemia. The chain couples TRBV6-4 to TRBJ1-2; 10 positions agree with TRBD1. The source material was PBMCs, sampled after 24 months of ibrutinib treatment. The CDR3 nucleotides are TGTGCCAGCAGTGACTCCGGGACAGGGGAATTAGAAGGCTACACCTTC. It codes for CASSDSGTGELEGYTF.